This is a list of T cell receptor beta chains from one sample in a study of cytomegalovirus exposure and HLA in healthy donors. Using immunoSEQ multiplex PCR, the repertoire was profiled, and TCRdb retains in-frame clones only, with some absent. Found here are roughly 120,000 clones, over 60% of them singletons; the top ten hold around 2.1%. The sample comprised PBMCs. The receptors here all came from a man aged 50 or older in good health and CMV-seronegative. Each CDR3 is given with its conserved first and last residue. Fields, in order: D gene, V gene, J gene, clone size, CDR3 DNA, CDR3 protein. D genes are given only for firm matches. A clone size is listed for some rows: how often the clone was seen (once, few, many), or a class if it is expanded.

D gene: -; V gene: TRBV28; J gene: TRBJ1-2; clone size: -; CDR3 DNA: TGTGCCAGCAGTTTTGTAGGGAGTGGCTATGGCTACACCTTC; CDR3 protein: CASSFVGSGYGYTF
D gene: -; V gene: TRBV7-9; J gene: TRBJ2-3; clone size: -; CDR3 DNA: TGTTCCAGCAGCAACGTCGGAGGGAAGGGGGATACGCAGTATTTT; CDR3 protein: CSSSNVGGKGDTQYF
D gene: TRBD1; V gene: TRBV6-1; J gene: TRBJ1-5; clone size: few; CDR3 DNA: TGTGCCAGCAGTCCAGGGGGCGCGGGTCAGCCCCAGCATTTT; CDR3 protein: CASSPGGAGQPQHF
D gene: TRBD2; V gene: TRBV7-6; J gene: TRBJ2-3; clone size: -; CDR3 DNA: TGTGCCAGCAGCCCGGGCGGACTAGCGGGGATAGATACGCAGTATTTT; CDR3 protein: CASSPGGLAGIDTQYF
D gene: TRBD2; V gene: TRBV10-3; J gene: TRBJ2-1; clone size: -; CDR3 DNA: TGTGCCATCAGTGCGAGACTAGCGGGGGGCGATGAGCAGTTCTTC; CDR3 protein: CAISARLAGGDEQFF
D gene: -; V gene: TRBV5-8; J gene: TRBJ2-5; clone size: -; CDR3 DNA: TGTGCCCTCGGCGGCGAGACCCAGTACTTC; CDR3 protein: CALGGETQYF
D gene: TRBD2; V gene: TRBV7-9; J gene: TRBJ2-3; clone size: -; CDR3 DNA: TGTTCTGTCGGGGGGAAGGCAGATACGCAGTATTTT; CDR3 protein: CSVGGKADTQYF
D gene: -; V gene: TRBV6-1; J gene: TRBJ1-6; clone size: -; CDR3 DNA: TGTGCCAGCAGTGATCGATGGCAGGGGAATTCACCCCTCCACTTT; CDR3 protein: CASSDRWQGNSPLHF
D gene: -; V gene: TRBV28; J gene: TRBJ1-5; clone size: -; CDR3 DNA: TGTGCCAGCAGACAGGGACCCCCCAATCAGCCCCAGCATTTT; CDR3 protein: CASRQGPPNQPQHF
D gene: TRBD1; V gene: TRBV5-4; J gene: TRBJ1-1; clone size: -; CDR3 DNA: TGTGCCAGCAGCTGGGACAGGAGTGGAAACACTGAAGCTTTCTTT; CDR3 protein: CASSWDRSGNTEAFF
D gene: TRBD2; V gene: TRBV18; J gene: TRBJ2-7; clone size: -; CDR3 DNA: TGTGCCAGCTCGTTGACTAGCGGAACCTCCTCCTACGAGCAGTACTTC; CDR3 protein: CASSLTSGTSSYEQYF